The next 16 T cell receptor beta chains were all read from a single sample in a study of CD8 T cells in ankylosing spondylitis. Study findings and constraints: Ankylosing spondylitis blood appeared to be characterized by a TCR beta motif of roughly eight highly homologous variants.

Their antigen targets remain unknown. TCRdb used MiXCR to reprocess the 5' RACE reads, holding one entry per CDR3 protein. The data hold hundreds of thousands of distinct CDR3 sequences, with roughly a quarter observed a single time. Material for sequencing was blood, either unsorted or a sorted T cell fraction (not recorded which). The receptor source for this set is a male donor with ankylosing spondylitis.

V usage is TRBV30 and J usage is TRBJ2-2, with 9 bases matching TRBD2. Germline CDR1 reads GTSNPN; CDR2 reads SVGIG (reference sequence). The CDR3 loop spans 15 amino acids. The V gene end was trimmed by 1 base and the J gene end by 5 bases; junction bases not matched to a gene: 5. CDR3 nucleotide sequence: TGTGCCTGGAGTGGAGATAGCGGGAGAACCGGGGAGCTGTTTTTT. Its translation is CAWSGDSGRTGELFF.

The V call is TRBV6-1, the J call TRBJ2-2; the D is unclear. V was trimmed by 4 bases and J by 7 bases, leaving 10 bases between them. The germline V gene encodes CDR1 MNHNS and CDR2 SASEGT. The CDR3 sequence is 13 residues long. CDR3 loop: CASSGRLLGELFF. The DNA of the CDR3 is TGTGCCAGCAGTGGCCGCCTTCTCGGGGAGCTGTTTTTT.

V is TRBV27 and J is TRBJ1-1; TRBD1 matches 8 bases. The CDR3 length is 18 residues. V gave up 6 bases and J gave up 4 bases; unmatched junction bases: 19. Germline V gene sequence: CDR1 MNHEY, CDR2 SMNVEV (reference sequence). The CDR3 DNA reads as TGTGCCAGCAGCAGTGCCCGGACAGGGCCAGCGTATCTCACTGAAGCTTTCTTT. This encodes CASSSARTGPAYLTEAFF.

The chain combines TRBV6-1 with TRBJ2-5; D is unclear. Germline CDR1 and CDR2: MNHNS and SASEGT. Trimming stripped 6 bases from V and 6 bases from J, with 14 bases between. The CDR3 runs 13 residues. For the CDR3, the DNA is TGTGCCAGCAGCCAAGACATCTTCCAGACCCAGTACTTC. Protein sequence: CASSQDIFQTQYF.

This clonotype showed up many times. The chain uses TRBV12-3 or TRBV12-4 and TRBJ2-2, with 12 bases matching TRBD2. This CDR3 has 16 amino acids. V trimming: 6 bases; J trimming: 5 bases; junction bases outside the gene matches: 7. This CDR3 reads CASSPQLAGGTGELFF. Here the CDR3 DNA reads TGTGCCAGCAGCCCTCAACTAGCGGGAGGAACCGGGGAGCTGTTTTTT.

This clonotype was seen a few times. In DNA, the CDR3 is TGTGCCAGCGGGCTCCCCGGTAGGAATTCACCCCTCCACTTT. This gives the protein CASGLPGRNSPLHF. The V call is TRBV6-1, the J call TRBJ1-6; unclear D gene. The CDR3 covers 14 residues. CDR1 is MNHNS and CDR2 is SASEGT in the germline V gene. V shed 8 bases and J shed 7 bases, with 15 bases lying between them.

This clonotype was counted between two and nine times. The chain combines TRBV30 with TRBJ1-1; no clear D. Germline V CDR1 and CDR2: GTSNPN, SVGIG (reference sequence). V shed 4 bases and J shed 3 bases, with 12 bases lying between them. This CDR3 has 13 amino acids. CDR3 DNA: TGTGCCTGGACCTCTTATTCGGACACTGAAGCTTTCTTT. The encoded protein is CAWTSYSDTEAFF.

This clonotype occurred a few times. The rearrangement uses TRBV29-1 and TRBJ2-5, with 8 bases fitting TRBD2. Germline V gene data show CDR1 as SQVTM and CDR2 as ANQGSEA. This CDR3 contains 15 residues. The ends lost 3 bases at V and 1 base at J; junction bases unmatched: 7. CDR3 sequence (DNA): TGCAGCGTTGAGCGTCGGGGGGGGATCCAAGAGACCCAGTACTTC. Translated: CSVERRGGIQETQYF.

This clonotype showed up just a few times. The chain joins TRBV6-1 to TRBJ1-2; 11 bases align to TRBD1. The CDR3 is 14 residues long. Trimming at V came to 7 bases and at J to 8 bases, leaving 9 bases not matched to a gene. Per germline, CDR1 MNHNS and CDR2 SASEGT. As DNA, the CDR3 is TGTGCCAGCACCACCCCGGGACAGGGGGGAGGCTACACCTTC. Its protein is CASTTPGQGGGYTF.

V usage is TRBV2 and J usage is TRBJ1-1, with 9 bases aligning to TRBD1. Germline CDR1 is SNHLY and CDR2 is FYNNEI. The CDR3 consists of 15 residues. J lost 2 bases, V lost 6 bases, and 7 bases had no gene match. CDR3 nucleotide sequence: TGTGCCAGCAGCATACAGGGGGCAGTTAACACTGAAGCTTTCTTT. It translates to CASSIQGAVNTEAFF.

The gene calls are TRBV11-3 and TRBJ2-7; D may be TRBD2 (6 bases). The CDR3 is made up of 15 amino acids. From germline, CDR1 is SGHNT and CDR2 YENEEA. Trimming shortened V by 6 bases and J by 3 bases, and 18 bases separated the two germline ends. Here the CDR3 DNA reads TGTGCCAGCAGTACTGGGGGGTCCAGGGACTACGAGCAGTACTTC. As protein: CASSTGGSRDYEQYF.

The chain is built from TRBV5-1 and TRBJ2-3; D possibly corresponds to TRBD2 (6 bases). The CDR3 spans 15 residues. Trimming stripped 1 base from V and 3 bases from J, with 12 bases between. Germline values: CDR1 SGHRS, CDR2 YFSETQ. CDR3: CASSLSSAGTDTQYF. The CDR3 DNA is TGCGCCAGCAGCTTGTCTAGCGCTGGGACAGATACGCAGTATTTT.

The V gene is TRBV18, the J gene TRBJ1-2; no clear D. The CDR3 spans 15 residues. V gave up 2 bases and J gave up 0 bases, with 10 bases separating them. Germline-derived CDR1 and CDR2 are KGHSH and LQKENI. The CDR3, as DNA: TGTGCCAGCTCACCAAGGCAGGAAGCTAACTATGGCTACACCTTC. It specifies CASSPRQEANYGYTF. Full variable domain (rest looked up from reference TRBV18 and TRBJ1-2): NAGVMQNPRHLVRRRGQEARLRCSPMKGHSHVYWYRQLPEEGLKFMVYLQKENIIDESGMPKERFSAEFPKEGPSILRIQQVVRGDSAAYFCASSPRQEANYGYTFGSGTRLTVV.

The V call is TRBV20-1, the J call TRBJ1-3; D not certain. Germline CDR1 and CDR2: DFQATT and SNEGSKA (reference sequence). This CDR3 has 15 amino acids. With 0 bases removed from V and 0 bases from J, the gap between germline ends came to 9 bases. CDR3: CSARDPTSSGNTIYF. The DNA of the CDR3 is TGCAGTGCTAGAGATCCCACGAGCTCTGGAAACACCATATATTTT.

The rearrangement uses TRBV10-3 and TRBJ2-3, with a possible D match to TRBD1 (5 bases). CDR1 is ENHRY and CDR2 is SYGVKD in the germline V gene. Trimming took off 7 bases at V and 1 base at J, with 12 bases between the two ends. This CDR3 region has 14 residues. Written as DNA, the CDR3 is TGTGCCATCAAAGGGGCTTTTGGCACAGATACGCAGTATTTT. It is translated as CAIKGAFGTDTQYF.

The sample holds a few counts of this clonotype. J is TRBJ2-3 and V is TRBV11-2, with a tentative D call TRBD2 (5 bases). The CDR3 covers 15 residues. The germline V gene encodes CDR1 SGHAT and CDR2 FQNNGV. Between the trimmed V and J ends, which lost 7 bases and 6 bases, there was a span of 20 bases. CDR3 sequence reads: CASTLVANVLDTQYF. DNA for the CDR3: TGTGCCAGCACATTGGTAGCGAACGTACTCGATACGCAGTATTTT.